The 21 T cell receptor beta chains below come from one sample, sequenced in a study of blood T cells in healthy people across ages. It was with a sample-barcoded 5' primer and a J-beta primer mix that a second PCR of roughly 7 to 12 cycles was run. One entry per CDR3 protein results from TCRdb running MiXCR on the 5' RACE reads. This table holds approximately 700,000 distinct CDR3 sequences, approximately 30% found once. The sample comprised blood. The receptors shown here come from a woman aged 80 or over in good health.

Note on this clonotype: This may come from a read error, since a much larger clone is one base off. The chain combines TRBV3-1 with TRBJ2-5; TRBD1 agrees at 7 bases. Trimming took 5 bases from V and 5 from J; bases not matched to a gene: 8. The CDR3 covers 14 residues. CDR1 is LGHDT and CDR2 is YNNKEL in the germline V gene (reference sequence). The CDR3 DNA follows: TGTGCCAGCAGCTTTCGAACAGGGGTCGAGACCCAGTACTTC. As protein: CASSFRTGVETQYF.

To note about this clonotype: This may be a read error, as it is one base from a much larger clone. The chain combines TRBV7-7 with TRBJ2-5; TRBD1 matches 9 bases. The CDR3 loop spans 16 amino acids. Germline V gene data show CDR1 as SSHAT and CDR2 as FNYEAQ (reference sequence). Trimming took 3 bases from V and 11 from J; bases not matched to a gene: 16. CDR3 loop: CASSLTGTGTWNEQYF. The CDR3 nucleotides are TGTGCCAGCAGCTTGACCGGGACAGGGACTTGGAATGAGCAGTACTTC.

This clonotype was detected only a few times. This rearrangement joins TRBV5-1 to TRBJ1-4; 7 nucleotides line up with TRBD1. Germline loops: CDR1 SGHRS, CDR2 YFSETQ. With 1 base clipped from V and 11 bases from J, the junction kept 5 bases outside the gene matches. This CDR3 contains 13 residues. In DNA form, the CDR3 reads TGCGCCAGCAGCTTGCCCGACAGGGCCAAACTGTTTTTT. Protein product: CASSLPDRAKLFF.

The chain joins TRBV10-3 to TRBJ2-1; TRBD2 agrees at 7 bases. With V trimmed by 5 bases and J by 0 bases, 7 bases remained unmatched. The CDR3 sequence is 16 residues long. CDR1 and CDR2 from the germline V gene are ENHRY and SYGVKD. For the CDR3, the DNA is TGTGCCATCAGTCAACGACTAGCCGGCTCCTACAATGAGCAGTTCTTC. This translates into CAISQRLAGSYNEQFF.

This clonotype has at least ten counts. V usage is TRBV6-5 and J usage is TRBJ1-4; D remains ambiguous. Germline V lookup: CDR1 MNHEY, CDR2 SVGAGI. CDR3 size: 12 residues. V was shortened by 8 bases and J by 8 bases, with 12 bases between the two germline ends. CDR3 sequence (DNA): TGTGCCAGCCGGGCGCAAACCGAAAAACTGTTTTTT. It is translated as CASRAQTEKLFF.

Details on this clonotype: An end of the junction does not agree with germline; a read error may underlie this. J is TRBJ2-5 and V is TRBV28; D call uncertain. The J call may be faulty, since TRBJ2-7 better matches the DNA end. The CDR3 is made up of 13 amino acids. Germline-derived CDR1 and CDR2 are MDHEN and SYDVKM. In DNA form, the CDR3 reads TGTGCCCGCAGTCCCCCGACCTTCTACGAGCAGTACTTC. Its translation: CARSPPTFYEQYF.

This clonotype has at least ten counts. This chain uses TRBV4-1 with TRBJ2-1, with 8 bases matching TRBD2. The CDR3 covers 15 residues. CDR1 is MGHRA and CDR2 is YSYEKL in the germline V gene. The V gene end was trimmed by 1 base and the J gene end by 7 bases; junction bases not matched to a gene: 6. The CDR3 bases are TGCGCCAGCAGCCAAGGCGGACTAGCACTTAATGAGCAGTTCTTC. Translated, it gives CASSQGGLALNEQFF.

On this clonotype: The junction differs from germline at one of its ends, possibly a read error. V is TRBV20-1 and J is TRBJ2-1; no firm D call. The CDR3 has 13 amino acids. In germline, CDR1 is DFQATT, CDR2 SNEGSKA (reference sequence). The CDR3 loop reads CSVRDLAGHEQFF. CDR3 bases: TGCAGTGTTAGAGATCTCGCAGGCCATGAGCAGTTCTTC.

There are many counts of this clonotype. One end of the junction fails to match germline, which may point to a read error. The chain links TRBV18 to TRBJ2-7; no reliable D call. The CDR3 consists of 11 residues. Germline V lookup: CDR1 KGHSH, CDR2 LQKENI. CDR3: CASSDAYGQYF. The CDR3 DNA is TGTGCCAGCTCAGACGCCTACGGGCAGTACTTC.

This clonotype was recorded many times. The V call is TRBV5-1, the J call TRBJ2-7, with D possibly matching TRBD2 (6 bases). Germline values: CDR1 SGHRS, CDR2 YFSETQ. V lost 4 bases and J lost 4, with 15 bases in between. This CDR3 comprises 14 residues. The CDR3, as DNA: TGCGCCAGCAGCCGTGCCGTAGGAGGGTACGAGCAGTACTTC. Protein: CASSRAVGGYEQYF.

With regard to this clonotype: Being one base from a much bigger clone, this may be a read error. The V and J genes are TRBV15 and TRBJ2-3; D is unresolved. CDR1 LNHNV and CDR2 YYDKDF come from the germline V gene (reference sequence). There are 14 residues in the CDR3. The CDR3, as DNA: TGTGCCACCAGGAGAGATTATGGCACAGATACGCAGTATTTT. It translates to CATRRDYGTDTQYF.

This clonotype was recorded at least ten times. The chain joins TRBV20-1 to TRBJ2-1; 7 bases match TRBD1. Germline trimming cut 5 bases from V and 0 bases from J; bases unmatched to any gene: 4. The CDR3 consists of 14 residues. Germline assignment: CDR1 DFQATT and CDR2 SNEGSKA (reference sequence). The CDR3 reads CSAGTVSSYNEQFF. The CDR3 DNA is TGCAGTGCTGGGACAGTTAGCTCCTACAATGAGCAGTTCTTC.

Concerning this clonotype: Compared with germline, one end of the junction differs, possibly owing to a read error. The chain recombines TRBV12-3 or TRBV12-4 with TRBJ2-1; 7 bases agree with TRBD2. The CDR3 is 15 residues long. The CDR3 region has the DNA TGTCCCAGCAGCATACTAGCGCTAGTCTACAATGAGCAGTTCTTC. The encoded protein is CPSSILALVYNEQFF.

Of note for this clonotype: Compared with germline, one end of the junction differs, possibly owing to a read error. The rearrangement links TRBV7-2 to TRBJ2-4; TRBD1 agrees at 7 bases. This CDR3 spans 14 amino acids. Germline V gene data show CDR1 as SGHTA and CDR2 as FQGNSA. CDR3 sequence (DNA): TGTGCCAGCAGCTCAGGACAGGCAGGGAACATTCGGTACTTC. It encodes CASSSGQAGNIRYF.

This clonotype was seen repeatedly, ten times or more. CDR3 DNA sequence: TGTGCCAGCAGTTACTCAGTCGATCAGCCCCAGCATTTT. This sequence encodes CASSYSVDQPQHF. The chain uses TRBV6-5 and TRBJ1-5, with no clear D. The V gene's germline CDR1 is MNHEY and CDR2 SVGAGI. V gave up 0 bases and J gave up 5 bases, with 5 bases separating them. The CDR3 sequence is 13 residues long.

In this sample, this clonotype turned up a few times. This sequence may be a read error, since a much larger clone differs from it by one base. This sequence joins TRBV6-5 and TRBJ1-1; 11 bases are shared with TRBD1. Germline CDR1 is MNHEY and CDR2 is SVGAGI. The CDR3 has 15 residues. CDR3 residues: CASGYLGQGGTEAFF. The CDR3, as DNA: TGTGCCAGCGGTTACTTGGGACAGGGGGGCACTGAAGCTTTCTTT.

The V call is TRBV7-2, the J call TRBJ2-2; no firm D call. V was shortened by 4 bases and J by 6 bases, with 15 bases between the two germline ends. Germline CDR1 is SGHTA and CDR2 is FQGNSA. The CDR3 extends over 15 amino acids. CDR3 protein: CASSSPQGLAGELFF. CDR3 nucleotides: TGTGCCAGCAGCTCGCCCCAAGGGCTGGCCGGGGAGCTGTTTTTT.

This clonotype showed up many times. This chain uses TRBV5-1 with TRBJ2-3; D may correspond to TRBD1 or TRBD2 (7 bases each). V lost 4 bases and J lost 4, with 16 bases in between. Germline V CDR1 and CDR2: SGHRS, YFSETQ. This CDR3 contains 15 residues. CDR3 nucleotide sequence: TGCGCCAGCAGCAGCCCCTCAGGGGGGGCAGATACGCAGTATTTT. Protein: CASSSPSGGADTQYF.

Ten or more counts support this clonotype. The V gene is TRBV5-1, the J gene TRBJ2-5; tentatively, D is TRBD2 (7 bases). The CDR3 contains 13 residues. The germline V gene has CDR1 SGHRS and CDR2 YFSETQ. The V and J ends lost 4 bases and 11 bases respectively, with 18 bases between them. The DNA for the CDR3 is TGCGCCAGCAGCCGGGGGCCGGGGAGGGAGCAGTACTTC. This encodes CASSRGPGREQYF.

With regard to this clonotype: This may arise from a read error, as a much more abundant clone is one base away. The chain recombines TRBV4-2 with TRBJ2-7; 7 bases line up with TRBD1. The CDR3 is 15 residues long. With V trimmed by 5 bases and J by 4 bases, 11 bases remained unmatched. Germline CDR1 reads LGHNA; CDR2 reads YNFKEQ. The CDR3 DNA is TGTGCCAGCAGCATCCGGACAGGCGGACGGTACGAGCAGTACTTC. Translated, it gives CASSIRTGGRYEQYF.

On this clonotype: Mismatch with germline at one junction end may stem from a read error. The chain has TRBV24-1 and TRBJ2-3; D might be TRBD1 or TRBD2, each matching 5 bases. Germline assignment: CDR1 KGHDR and CDR2 SFDVKD. The CDR3 is 16 amino acids. CDR3: CATSDPGRPSTDTRYF. The DNA of the CDR3 is TGTGCCACCAGTGATCCGGGACGTCCTAGCACAGATACGCGGTATTTT.